This T cell receptor beta chain was obtained from a study of T cell repertoires in cytomegalovirus infection. Whole-study findings and limits: There were HLA-C-restricted CMV-specific TCR beta clonotypes dominating the ex vivo response.

Turning to this clonotype: The antigen remains undetermined.

Germline CDR1 reads SGHDT; CDR2 reads YYEEEE. The CDR3 covers 14 residues. Between the trimmed V and J ends, which lost 0 bases and 2 bases, there was a span of 6 bases. MiXCR, run by TCRdb on the reads, gives a single entry per CDR3 protein. The repertoire consists of some 800,000 distinct CDR3 sequences, with 25% to 35% occurring once and the leading ten covering around 14%. The TCR comes from a human donor in good health (CMV status not recorded). Some clones in this sample may be carry-over from other donors' samples. The rearrangement links TRBV5-6 to TRBJ2-1; unclear D gene. Source: cultured CD8+ T cells from PBMCs, taken from culture after CMV antigen stimulation. CDR3 in amino acids: CASSLVTAYNEQFF. In DNA, the CDR3 is TGTGCCAGCAGCTTGGTGACTGCCTACAATGAGCAGTTCTTC. Variable domain in full (rest from reference TRBV5-6 and TRBJ2-1): DAGVTQSPTHLIKTRGQQVTLRCSPKSGHDTVSWYQQALGQGPQFIFQYYEEEERQRGNFPDRFSGHQFPNYSSELNVNALLLGDSALYLCASSLVTAYNEQFFGPGTRLTVL.